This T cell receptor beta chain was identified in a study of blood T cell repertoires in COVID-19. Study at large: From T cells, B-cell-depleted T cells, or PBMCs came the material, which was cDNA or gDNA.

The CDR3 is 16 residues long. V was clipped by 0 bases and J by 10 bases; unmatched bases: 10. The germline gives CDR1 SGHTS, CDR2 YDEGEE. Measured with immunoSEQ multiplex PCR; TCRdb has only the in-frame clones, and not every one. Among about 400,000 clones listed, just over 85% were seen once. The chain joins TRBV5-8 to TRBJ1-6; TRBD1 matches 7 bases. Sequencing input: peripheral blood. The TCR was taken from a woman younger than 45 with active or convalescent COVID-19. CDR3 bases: TGTGCCAGCAGCTTGGAACAGGGGACGATGAGGTCACCCCTCCACTTT. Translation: CASSLEQGTMRSPLHF.